Each of the 13 T cell receptor beta chains below was sequenced from the same sample in a study of shared clonotypes between healthy human individuals. Produced via immunoSEQ multiplex PCR; TCRdb's table is partial and in-frame only. The sample has fewer than 3 million clones; around 90% are singletons. Sequencing input: naive CD4+ T cells from PBMCs. Subset defined: CD45RA+ positively selected. The receptor source for this set is a man between 18 and 29 years old in good health. Some clones in this sample may be carry-over from other donors' samples.

The CDR3 DNA is TGCGCCAGTACCCTGGGTGGAACTACTAATGAAAAACTGTTTTTT. Translated: CASTLGGTTNEKLFF. This chain links TRBV5-1 with TRBJ1-4, with unresolved D. CDR3 size: 15 residues. In germline, CDR1 is SGHRS, CDR2 YFSETQ. V was trimmed by 8 bases and J by 2 bases, leaving 16 bases between them.

V gene TRBV2 combines with J gene TRBJ1-2; maybe TRBD1 (6 bases). Germline-derived CDR1 and CDR2 are SNHLY and FYNNEI. Deletions cut 6 bases from V and 6 bases from J, with 23 bases between. This CDR3 contains 16 residues. The CDR3, as DNA: TGTGCCAGCAGCGGGCTGTCTCAGGGGATAACGGATGGCTACACCTTC. It codes for CASSGLSQGITDGYTF.

This rearrangement joins TRBV7-9 to TRBJ2-1; 8 bases align to TRBD1. Germline V gives CDR1 SEHNR, CDR2 FQNEAQ (reference sequence). Trimming removed 3 bases from V and 4 bases from J; junction bases left unmatched: 5. The CDR3 totals 15 residues. In DNA form, the CDR3 reads TGTGCCAGCAGCTTCCGGGACAGGACTTACAATGAGCAGTTCTTC. Its translation is CASSFRDRTYNEQFF.

V usage is TRBV5-1 and J usage is TRBJ2-1; tentative D call: TRBD1 (7 bases). Germline assignment: CDR1 SGHRS and CDR2 YFSETQ. V shed 3 bases and J shed 4 bases, with 14 bases lying between them. CDR3 length: 15 residues. CDR3 nucleotide sequence: TGCGCCAGCAGCTCGAACGCGGGACAGTACAATGAGCAGTTCTTC. The encoded protein is CASSSNAGQYNEQFF.

The gene calls are TRBV4-2 and TRBJ2-1; 8 nucleotides agree with TRBD1. The germline V gene has CDR1 LGHNA and CDR2 YNFKEQ. The CDR3 spans 17 residues. J gave up 0 bases and V 0 bases, and 4 bases lay outside the gene matches. The CDR3 DNA reads as TGTGCCAGCAGCCAAGATGAAGGGACAGGCTCCTACAATGAGCAGTTCTTC. Residues: CASSQDEGTGSYNEQFF.

The rearrangement joins TRBV7-3 to TRBJ2-1; D remains ambiguous. CDR3 length: 15 amino acids. Trimming left V 4 bases short and J 4 bases short, with 14 bases between. Germline-derived CDR1 and CDR2 are SGHTA and FQGTGA. Here the CDR3 DNA reads TGTGCCAGCAGCTCCGATTCCCTAGGTTACAATGAGCAGTTCTTC. This gives the protein CASSSDSLGYNEQFF.

The CDR3 sequence is CASSFWPSGARGNEQFF. The CDR3 DNA sequence: TGTGCCAGCAGTTTTTGGCCTAGCGGGGCAAGGGGCAATGAGCAGTTCTTC. The gene calls are TRBV28 and TRBJ2-1; TRBD2 matches at 9 bases. This CDR3 spans 17 amino acids. Germline V lookup: CDR1 MDHEN, CDR2 SYDVKM. V lost 3 bases, J lost 6 bases, and 12 bases stayed unmatched.

The chain combines TRBV28 with TRBJ1-1; D is ambiguous. Germline V gene data show CDR1 as MDHEN and CDR2 as SYDVKM. V was shortened by 1 base and J by 7 bases, with 4 bases between the two germline ends. The CDR3 spans 11 residues. CDR3 residues: CASSLFGEAFF. The CDR3 nucleotides read TGTGCCAGCAGTTTATTCGGTGAAGCTTTCTTT. Filled out from reference TRBV28 and TRBJ1-1, the complete variable domain reads DVKVTQSSRYLVKRTGEKVFLECVQDMDHENMFWYRQDPGLGLRLIYFSYDVKMKEKGDIPEGYSVSREKKERFSLILESASTNQTSMYLCASSLFGEAFFGQGTRLTVV.

The rearrangement uses TRBV4-2 and TRBJ2-5; the match to TRBD2 covers 7 bases. Per the germline V gene, CDR1 is LGHNA and CDR2 is YNFKEQ. The CDR3 covers 17 residues. Losses at the gene ends were 1 base for V and 2 bases for J; bases not matched to a gene: 10. The CDR3 DNA is TGTGCCAGCAGCCAAGCCAACATAGCGGGCCTACAAGAGACCCAGTACTTC. The encoded protein is CASSQANIAGLQETQYF.

The chain combines TRBV28 with TRBJ1-2; no clear D. Trimming removed 3 bases at V and 3 bases at J, with 20 bases between. CDR1 is MDHEN and CDR2 is SYDVKM in the germline V gene. The CDR3 is 17 amino acids. The CDR3: CASSLALGSGQDYGYTF. In DNA form, the CDR3 reads TGTGCCAGCAGTTTGGCATTAGGATCGGGTCAGGACTATGGCTACACCTTC.

The V gene is TRBV19, the J gene TRBJ2-7; D remains ambiguous. V was clipped by 4 bases and J by 2 bases, with 15 bases between them. Germline V gene data show CDR1 as LNHDA and CDR2 as SQIVND (reference sequence). The CDR3 sequence is 15 residues long. In nucleotides, the CDR3 is TGTGCCAGTAGTAAGGAAACGGCGCCTACCTACGAGCAGTACTTC. Residues: CASSKETAPTYEQYF.

Only one count was recorded for this clone. The chain combines TRBV21-1 with TRBJ2-5; the table's D call, TRBD1, was not checked against the DNA. TRBV21-1 is described as a pseudogene. There are 17 residues in the CDR3. The CDR3 sequence: CASSNTSAGGAGETQYF. The CDR3 nucleotides are TGTGCCAGCAGCAATACCTCCGCAGGGGGCGCCGGAGAGACCCAGTACTTC.

This clone has a single count. The rearrangement uses TRBV7-9 and TRBJ2-7; D may match TRBD1 or TRBD2 (5 bases each). The CDR3 extends over 14 amino acids. Trimming removed 5 bases at V and 6 bases at J, with 17 bases between. The germline gives CDR1 SEHNR, CDR2 FQNEAQ (reference sequence). The CDR3 here is CASSRGAPLGEQYF. CDR3 sequence (DNA): TGTGCCAGCAGCCGAGGGGCCCCTCTAGGCGAGCAGTACTTC. Variable domain in full (rest from reference TRBV7-9 and TRBJ2-7): DTGVSQNPRHKITKRGQNVTFRCDPISEHNRLYWYRQTLGQGPEFLTYFQNEAQLEKSRLLSDRFSAERPKGSFSTLEIQRTEQGDSAMYLCASSRGAPLGEQYFGPGTRLTVT.